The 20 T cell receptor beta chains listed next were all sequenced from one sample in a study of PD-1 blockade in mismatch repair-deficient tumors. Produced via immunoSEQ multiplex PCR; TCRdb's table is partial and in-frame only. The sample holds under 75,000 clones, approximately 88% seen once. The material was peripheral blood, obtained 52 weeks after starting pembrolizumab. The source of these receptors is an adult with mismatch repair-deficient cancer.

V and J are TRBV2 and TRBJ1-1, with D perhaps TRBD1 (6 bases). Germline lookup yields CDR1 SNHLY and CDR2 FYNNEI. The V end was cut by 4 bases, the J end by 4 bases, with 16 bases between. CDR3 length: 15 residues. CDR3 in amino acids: CASSGSRGAGTEAFF. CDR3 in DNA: TGTGCCAGCAGTGGGTCTCGGGGGGCCGGCACTGAAGCTTTCTTT.

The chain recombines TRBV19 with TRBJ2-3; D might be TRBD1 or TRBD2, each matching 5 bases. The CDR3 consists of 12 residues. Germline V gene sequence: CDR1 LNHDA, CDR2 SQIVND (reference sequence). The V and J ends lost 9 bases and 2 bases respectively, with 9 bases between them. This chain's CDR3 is CASGAYTDTQYF. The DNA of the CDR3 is TGTGCCAGCGGGGCTTACACAGATACGCAGTATTTT.

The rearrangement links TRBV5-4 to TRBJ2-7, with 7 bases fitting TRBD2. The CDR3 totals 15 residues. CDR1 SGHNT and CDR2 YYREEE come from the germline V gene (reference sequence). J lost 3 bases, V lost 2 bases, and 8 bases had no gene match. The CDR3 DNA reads TGTGCCAGCAGCTTCGGACTAGGAGAGGGCTACGAGCAGTACTTC. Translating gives CASSFGLGEGYEQYF.

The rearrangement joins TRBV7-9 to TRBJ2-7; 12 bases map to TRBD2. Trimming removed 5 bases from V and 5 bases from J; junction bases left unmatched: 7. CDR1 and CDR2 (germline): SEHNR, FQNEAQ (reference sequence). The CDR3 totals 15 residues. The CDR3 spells CASSTGLAGWDEQYF. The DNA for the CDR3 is TGTGCCAGCAGCACCGGACTAGCGGGATGGGACGAGCAGTACTTC.

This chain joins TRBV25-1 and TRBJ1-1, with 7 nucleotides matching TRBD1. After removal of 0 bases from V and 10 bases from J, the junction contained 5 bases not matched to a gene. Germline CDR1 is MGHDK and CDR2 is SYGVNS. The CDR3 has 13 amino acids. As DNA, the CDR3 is TGTGCCAGCAGTGAATATGGGACAGTGGGAGCTTTCTTT. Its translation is CASSEYGTVGAFF.

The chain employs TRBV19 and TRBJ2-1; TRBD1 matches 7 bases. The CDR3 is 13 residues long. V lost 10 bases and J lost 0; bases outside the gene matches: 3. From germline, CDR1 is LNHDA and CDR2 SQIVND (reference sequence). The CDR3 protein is CATRQGSYNEQFF. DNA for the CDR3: TGTGCCACCCGACAGGGCTCCTACAATGAGCAGTTCTTC.

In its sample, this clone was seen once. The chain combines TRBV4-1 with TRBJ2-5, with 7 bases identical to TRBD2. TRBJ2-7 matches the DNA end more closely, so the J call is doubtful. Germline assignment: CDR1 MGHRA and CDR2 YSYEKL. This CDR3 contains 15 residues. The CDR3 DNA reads TGCGCCAGCAGCCAAGGGGGAGGGAGCTCCTACGAGCAGTACTTC. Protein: CASSQGGGSSYEQYF.

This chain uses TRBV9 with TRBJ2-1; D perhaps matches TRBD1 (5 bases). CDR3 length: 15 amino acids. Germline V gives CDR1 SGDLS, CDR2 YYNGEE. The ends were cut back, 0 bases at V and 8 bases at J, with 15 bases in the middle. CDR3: CASSVGSLGADEQFF. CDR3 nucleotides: TGTGCCAGCAGCGTAGGGTCCCTAGGGGCGGATGAGCAGTTCTTC.

The CDR3 region has the DNA TGTGCCAGCAGCTTGTCCTCAAAAATTCCGAGCATCAATGAGCAGTTCTTC. It codes for CASSLSSKIPSINEQFF. The rearrangement links TRBV5-6 to TRBJ2-1; no reliable D call. V was clipped by 1 base and J by 6 bases, with 20 bases between them. CDR1 and CDR2 (germline): SGHDT, YYEEEE. The CDR3 runs 17 residues.

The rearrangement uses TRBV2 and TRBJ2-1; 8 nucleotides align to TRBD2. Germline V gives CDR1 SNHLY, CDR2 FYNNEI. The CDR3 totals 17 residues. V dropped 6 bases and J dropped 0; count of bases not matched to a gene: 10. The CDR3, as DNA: TGTGCCAGCAGATACGCAAGCGGGAGAAACTCCTACAATGAGCAGTTCTTC. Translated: CASRYASGRNSYNEQFF.

The CDR3 DNA reads as TGTGCCAGCAGCGTAAGGGGTAGCCCGAACACCGGGGAGCTGTTTTTT. It encodes CASSVRGSPNTGELFF. This chain links TRBV7-2 with TRBJ2-2; possibly TRBD1 for D (5 bases). Germline V gene data show CDR1 as SGHTA and CDR2 as FQGNSA. Between the trimmed V and J ends, which lost 5 bases and 0 bases, there was a span of 13 bases. This CDR3 spans 16 amino acids.

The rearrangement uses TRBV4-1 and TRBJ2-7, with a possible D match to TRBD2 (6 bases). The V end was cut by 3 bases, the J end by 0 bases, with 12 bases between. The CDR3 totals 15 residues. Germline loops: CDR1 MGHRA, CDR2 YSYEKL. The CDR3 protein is CASSQLREGSYEQYF. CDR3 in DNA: TGCGCCAGCAGCCAGTTGCGGGAAGGCTCCTACGAGCAGTACTTC.

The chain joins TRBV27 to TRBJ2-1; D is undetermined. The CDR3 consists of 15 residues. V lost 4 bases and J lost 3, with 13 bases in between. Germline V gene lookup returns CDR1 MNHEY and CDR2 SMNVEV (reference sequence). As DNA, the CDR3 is TGTGCCAGCAGTTCCCTCTCGGGTAACTACAATGAGCAGTTCTTC. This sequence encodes CASSSLSGNYNEQFF.

The CDR3 bases are TGTGCCAGAAGCTATCAGGGGCGTGAGGAGACCCAGTACTTC. Its translation: CARSYQGREETQYF. The genes are TRBV5-3 and TRBJ2-5, with D perhaps TRBD1 (6 bases). TRBV5-3 is labeled an ORF, and its function is uncertain. The CDR3 loop spans 14 amino acids. V lost 3 bases, J lost 5 bases, and 14 bases lay in between.

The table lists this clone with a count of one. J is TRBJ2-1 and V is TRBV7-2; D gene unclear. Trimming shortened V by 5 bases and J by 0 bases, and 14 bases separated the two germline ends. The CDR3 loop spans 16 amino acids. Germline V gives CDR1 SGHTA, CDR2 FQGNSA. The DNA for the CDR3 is TGTGCCAGCAGCCCTACACCTCCCAGCTCCTACAATGAGCAGTTCTTC. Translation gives CASSPTPPSSYNEQFF.

This CDR3 is CATSGGRATTGELFF. CDR3 DNA: TGTGCCACCTCAGGGGGCAGGGCGACCACCGGGGAGCTGTTTTTT. This chain joins TRBV19 and TRBJ2-2, with 8 bases identical to TRBD1. V dropped 10 bases and J dropped 4; count of bases not matched to a gene: 11. From germline, CDR1 is LNHDA and CDR2 SQIVND (reference sequence). The CDR3 totals 15 residues.

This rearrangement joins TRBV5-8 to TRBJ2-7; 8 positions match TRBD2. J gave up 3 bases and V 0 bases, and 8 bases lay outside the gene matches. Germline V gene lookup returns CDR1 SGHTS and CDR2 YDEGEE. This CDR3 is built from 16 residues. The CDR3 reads CASSLAGGPLRYEQYF. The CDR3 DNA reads TGTGCCAGCAGCTTGGCGGGAGGGCCCCTCCGCTACGAGCAGTACTTC.

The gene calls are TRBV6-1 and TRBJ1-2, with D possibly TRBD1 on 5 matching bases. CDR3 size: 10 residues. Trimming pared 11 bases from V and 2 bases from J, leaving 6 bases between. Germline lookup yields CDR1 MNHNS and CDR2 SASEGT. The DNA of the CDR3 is TGTGCCGGGGGAAACTATGGCTACACCTTC. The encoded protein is CAGGNYGYTF.

The CDR3 loop reads CASSILLAGDYEQYF. CDR3 coding DNA: TGTGCCAGCAGCATCCTACTAGCGGGAGATTACGAGCAGTACTTC. The chain carries TRBV11-2 and TRBJ2-7; TRBD2 aligns across 11 bases. Per the germline V gene, CDR1 is SGHAT and CDR2 is FQNNGV. CDR3 length: 15 residues. The trim removed 5 bases at V and 4 bases at J, leaving 7 bases unmatched.

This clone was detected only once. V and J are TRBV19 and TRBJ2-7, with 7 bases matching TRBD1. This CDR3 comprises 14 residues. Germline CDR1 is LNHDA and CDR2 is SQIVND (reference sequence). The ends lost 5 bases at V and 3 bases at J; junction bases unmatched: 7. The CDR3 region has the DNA TGTGCCAGTAGTCCGACAGGGTTTAACTACGAGCAGTACTTC. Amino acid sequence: CASSPTGFNYEQYF.